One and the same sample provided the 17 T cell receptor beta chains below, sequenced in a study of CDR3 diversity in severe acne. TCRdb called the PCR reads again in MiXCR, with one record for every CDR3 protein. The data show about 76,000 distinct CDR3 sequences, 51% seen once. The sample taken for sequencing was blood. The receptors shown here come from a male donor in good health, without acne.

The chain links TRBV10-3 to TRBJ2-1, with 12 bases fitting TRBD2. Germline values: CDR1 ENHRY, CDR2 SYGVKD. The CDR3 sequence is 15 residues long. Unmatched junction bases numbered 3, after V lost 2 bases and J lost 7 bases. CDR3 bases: TGTGCCATCAGTGAGCCTAGCGGGGGGGGTAATGAGCAGTTCTTC. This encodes CAISEPSGGGNEQFF.

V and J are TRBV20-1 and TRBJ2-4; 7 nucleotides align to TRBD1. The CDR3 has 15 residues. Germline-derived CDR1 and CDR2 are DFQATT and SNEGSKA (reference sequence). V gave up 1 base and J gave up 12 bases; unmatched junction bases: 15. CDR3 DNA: TGCAGTGCTAGAGCCCTAACAGGGGTTCCGTCCAATCAGTACTTC. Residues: CSARALTGVPSNQYF.

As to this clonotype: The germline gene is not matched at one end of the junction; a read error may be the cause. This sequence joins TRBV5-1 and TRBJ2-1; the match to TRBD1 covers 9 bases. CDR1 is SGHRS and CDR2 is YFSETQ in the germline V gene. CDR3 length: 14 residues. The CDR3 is CASTTGQGGGELFF. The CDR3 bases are TGCGCCAGCACGACGGGACAGGGAGGCGGGGAGCTGTTCTTC.

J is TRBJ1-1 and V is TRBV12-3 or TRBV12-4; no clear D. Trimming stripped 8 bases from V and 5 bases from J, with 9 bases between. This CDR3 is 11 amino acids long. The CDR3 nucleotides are TGTGCCAGCGGGTTGGGGACTGAAGCTTTCTTT. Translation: CASGLGTEAFF.

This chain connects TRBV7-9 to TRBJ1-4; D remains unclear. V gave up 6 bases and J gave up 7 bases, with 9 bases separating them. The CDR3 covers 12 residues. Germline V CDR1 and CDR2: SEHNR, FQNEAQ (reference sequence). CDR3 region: CASRAVTEKLFF. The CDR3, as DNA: TGTGCCAGCAGGGCAGTTACTGAAAAACTGTTTTTT.

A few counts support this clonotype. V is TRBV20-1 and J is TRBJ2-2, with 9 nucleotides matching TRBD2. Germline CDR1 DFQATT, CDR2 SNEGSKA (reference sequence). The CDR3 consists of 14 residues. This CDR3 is CSVGREGNTGELFF. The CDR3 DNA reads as TGCAGCGTTGGGCGGGAGGGGAACACCGGGGAGCTGTTTTTT.

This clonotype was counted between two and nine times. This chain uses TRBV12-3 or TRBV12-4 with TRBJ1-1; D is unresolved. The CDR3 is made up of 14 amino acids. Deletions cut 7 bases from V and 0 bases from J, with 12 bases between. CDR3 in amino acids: CASTLDRVNTEAFF. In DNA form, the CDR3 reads TGTGCCAGCACCCTGGACCGGGTGAACACTGAAGCTTTCTTT.

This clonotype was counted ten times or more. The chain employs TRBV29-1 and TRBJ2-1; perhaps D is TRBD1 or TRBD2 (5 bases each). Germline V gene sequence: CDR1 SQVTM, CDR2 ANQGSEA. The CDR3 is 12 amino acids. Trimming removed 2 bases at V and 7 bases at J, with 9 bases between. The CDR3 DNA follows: TGCAGCGTTGAACCAGGGAGAAATGAGCAGTTCTTC. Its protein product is CSVEPGRNEQFF.

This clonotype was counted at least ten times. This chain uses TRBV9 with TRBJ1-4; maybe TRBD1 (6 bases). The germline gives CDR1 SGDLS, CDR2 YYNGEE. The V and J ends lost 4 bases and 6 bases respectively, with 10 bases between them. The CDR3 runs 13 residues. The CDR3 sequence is CASSTGQHEKLFF. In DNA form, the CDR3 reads TGTGCCAGCAGCACCGGACAGCATGAAAAACTGTTTTTT.

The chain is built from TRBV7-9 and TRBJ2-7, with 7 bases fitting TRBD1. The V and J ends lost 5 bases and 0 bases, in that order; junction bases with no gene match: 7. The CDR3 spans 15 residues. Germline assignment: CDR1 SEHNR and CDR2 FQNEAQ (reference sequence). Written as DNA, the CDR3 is TGTGCCAGCAGCCCGCCGGGACAGAGCTCCTACGAGCAGTACTTC. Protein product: CASSPPGQSSYEQYF.

For the CDR3, the DNA is TGCAGTGCTCCTAGCGGGGCGGGCGAGCAGTACTTC. It is translated as CSAPSGAGEQYF. This chain joins TRBV20-1 and TRBJ2-7; TRBD2 agrees at 9 bases. The CDR3 runs to 12 residues. Unmatched junction bases numbered 5, after V lost 5 bases and J lost 6 bases. In germline, CDR1 is DFQATT, CDR2 SNEGSKA (reference sequence).

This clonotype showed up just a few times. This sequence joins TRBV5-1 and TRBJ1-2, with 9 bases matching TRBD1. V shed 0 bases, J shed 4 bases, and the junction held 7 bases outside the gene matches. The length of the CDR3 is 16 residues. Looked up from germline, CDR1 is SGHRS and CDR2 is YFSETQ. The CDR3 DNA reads TGCGCCAGCAGCTTGGAACAGGGGGCGGTGGGCTATGGCTACACCTTC. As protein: CASSLEQGAVGYGYTF.

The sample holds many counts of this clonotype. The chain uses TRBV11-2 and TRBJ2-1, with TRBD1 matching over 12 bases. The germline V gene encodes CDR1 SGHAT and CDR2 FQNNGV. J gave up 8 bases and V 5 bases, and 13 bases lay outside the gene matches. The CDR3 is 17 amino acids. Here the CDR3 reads CASSLIPGGQGADEQFF. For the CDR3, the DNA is TGTGCCAGCAGCCTAATTCCGGGGGGACAGGGGGCCGATGAGCAGTTCTTC.

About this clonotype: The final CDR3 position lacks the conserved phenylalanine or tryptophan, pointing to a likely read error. As DNA, the CDR3 is TGTGCCAGCAGCCCCGGAGGCTCCTACAATGAGCAGTTCTCC. Translating it yields CASSPGGSYNEQFS. The rearrangement uses TRBV3-1 and TRBJ2-1; tentative D call: TRBD2 (5 bases). Germline V gene data show CDR1 as LGHDT and CDR2 as YNNKEL (reference sequence). Between the trimmed V and J ends, which lost 4 bases and 0 bases, there was a span of 7 bases. The CDR3 totals 14 residues.

The CDR3 sequence: CASGQTGSRHEQYF. The CDR3 DNA sequence: TGTGCCAGCGGTCAAACCGGCAGTAGGCACGAGCAGTACTTC. The chain recombines TRBV7-9 with TRBJ2-7, with D unresolved. Germline-derived CDR1 and CDR2 are SEHNR and FQNEAQ (reference sequence). Trimming removed 8 bases from V and 5 bases from J, with 19 bases in between. The CDR3 has 14 amino acids.

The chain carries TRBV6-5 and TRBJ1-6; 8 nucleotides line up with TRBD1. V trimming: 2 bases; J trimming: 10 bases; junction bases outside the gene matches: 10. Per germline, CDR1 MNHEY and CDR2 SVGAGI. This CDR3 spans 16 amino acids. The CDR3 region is CASSYLLDRGGSPLHF. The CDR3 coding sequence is TGTGCCAGCAGTTACCTACTCGACAGGGGTGGGTCACCCCTCCACTTT.

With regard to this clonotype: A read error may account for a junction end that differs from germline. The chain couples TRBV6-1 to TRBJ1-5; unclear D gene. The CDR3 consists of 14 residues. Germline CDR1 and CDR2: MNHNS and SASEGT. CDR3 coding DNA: TGTGCCAGCAGGGAAGGGTTGGACTATCAGCCCCAGCATTTT. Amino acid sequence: CASREGLDYQPQHF.